This T cell receptor (beta chain) derives from a study of blood T cell repertoires in COVID-19. Study summary: Whether acute or convalescent, the COVID-19 samples came from the United States, Italy and Spain.

Clones were read by immunoSEQ multiplex PCR, and TCRdb kept only the in-frame ones, dropping some. The sample includes 100,000 to 150,000 clones, roughly 90% seen only once; the top ten take 7.6%. The source of this sequence is a middle-aged man with acute or convalescent COVID-19. The sequencing input was peripheral blood.

The CDR3 region is CASNGVYGYTF. The CDR3 DNA sequence: TGTGCCAGTAACGGGGTCTATGGCTACACCTTC. The gene calls are TRBV19 and TRBJ1-2; D is unresolved. V was cut by 7 bases and J by 4 bases, with 7 bases left in between. Germline lookup yields CDR1 LNHDA and CDR2 SQIVND (reference sequence). The CDR3 loop spans 11 amino acids.